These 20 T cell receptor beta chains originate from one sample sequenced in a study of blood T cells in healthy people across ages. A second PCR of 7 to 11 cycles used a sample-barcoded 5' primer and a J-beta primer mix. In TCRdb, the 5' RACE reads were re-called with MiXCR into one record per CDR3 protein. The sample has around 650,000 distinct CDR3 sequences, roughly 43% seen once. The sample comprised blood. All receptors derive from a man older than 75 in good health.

The CDR3 here is CSVVGTGLCTQYF. The CDR3 DNA reads TGCAGCGTTGTGGGAACAGGCTTATGTACCCAGTACTTC. This chain links TRBV29-1 with TRBJ2-5, with TRBD1 as a possible D gene (5 bases). The CDR3 sequence is 13 residues long. Trimming pared 4 bases from V and 8 bases from J, leaving 17 bases between. Germline-derived CDR1 and CDR2 are SQVTM and ANQGSEA.

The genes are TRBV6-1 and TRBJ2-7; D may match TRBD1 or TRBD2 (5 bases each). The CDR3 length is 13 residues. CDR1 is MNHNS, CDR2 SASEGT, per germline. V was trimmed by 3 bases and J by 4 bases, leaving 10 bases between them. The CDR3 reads CASSEGPLYEQYF. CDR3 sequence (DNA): TGTGCCAGCAGTGAGGGACCCCTATACGAGCAGTACTTC.

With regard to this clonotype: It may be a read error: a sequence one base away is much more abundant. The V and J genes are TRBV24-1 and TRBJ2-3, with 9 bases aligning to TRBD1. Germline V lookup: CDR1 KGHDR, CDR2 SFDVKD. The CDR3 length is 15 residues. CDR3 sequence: CVTSVSGTGPDTQYF. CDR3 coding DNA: TGTGTCACCAGTGTCTCCGGGACAGGGCCAGATACGCAGTATTTT.

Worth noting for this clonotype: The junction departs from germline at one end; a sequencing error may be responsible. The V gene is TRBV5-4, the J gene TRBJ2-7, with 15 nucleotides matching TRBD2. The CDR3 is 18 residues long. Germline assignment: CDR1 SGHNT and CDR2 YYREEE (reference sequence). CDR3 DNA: TGTGCCGGCAGCCCCTGGGGACTAGCGGGAGGCCGAATCGACGAGCAGTACTTC. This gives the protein CAGSPWGLAGGRIDEQYF.

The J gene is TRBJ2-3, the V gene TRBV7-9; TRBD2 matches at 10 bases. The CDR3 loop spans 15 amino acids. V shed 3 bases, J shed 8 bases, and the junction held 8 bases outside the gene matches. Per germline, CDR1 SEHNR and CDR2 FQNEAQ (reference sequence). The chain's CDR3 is CASSLISGGAGTQYF. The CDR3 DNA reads TGTGCCAGCAGCTTGATAAGCGGGGGGGCGGGTACGCAGTATTTT. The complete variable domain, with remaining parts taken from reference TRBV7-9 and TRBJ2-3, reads DTGVSQNPRHKITKRGQNVTFRCDPISEHNRLYWYRQTLGQGPEFLTYFQNEAQLEKSRLLSDRFSAERPKGSFSTLEIQRTEQGDSAMYLCASSLISGGAGTQYFGPGTRLTVL.

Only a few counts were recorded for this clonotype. The CDR3 coding sequence is TGTGCCAGCAGCCCAGGGCGGACTAGGGGCAATGAGCAGTTCTTC. It specifies CASSPGRTRGNEQFF. The V and J genes are TRBV7-2 and TRBJ2-1, with 7 bases aligning to TRBD2. Germline loops: CDR1 SGHTA, CDR2 FQGNSA. The length of the CDR3 is 15 residues. The ends lost 5 bases at V and 6 bases at J; junction bases unmatched: 10. The variable domain in full, with the rest retrieved from reference TRBV7-2 and TRBJ2-1, is GAGVSQSPSNKVTEKGKDVELRCDPISGHTALYWYRQSLGQGLEFLIYFQGNSAPDKSGLPSDRFSAERTGGSVSTLTIQRTQQEDSAVYLCASSPGRTRGNEQFFGPGTRLTVL.

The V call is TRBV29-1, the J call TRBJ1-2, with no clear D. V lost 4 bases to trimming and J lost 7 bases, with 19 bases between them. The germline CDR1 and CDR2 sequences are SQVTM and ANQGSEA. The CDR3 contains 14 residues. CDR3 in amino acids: CSVVIAVGVGGYTF. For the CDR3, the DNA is TGCAGCGTTGTCATTGCAGTGGGAGTGGGTGGCTACACCTTC.

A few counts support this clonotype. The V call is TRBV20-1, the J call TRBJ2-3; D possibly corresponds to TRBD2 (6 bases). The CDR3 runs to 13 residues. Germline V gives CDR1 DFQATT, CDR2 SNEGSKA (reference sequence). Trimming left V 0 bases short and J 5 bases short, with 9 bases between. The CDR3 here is CSAREGGVDTQYF. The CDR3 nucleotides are TGCAGTGCTAGAGAGGGGGGAGTAGATACGCAGTATTTT.

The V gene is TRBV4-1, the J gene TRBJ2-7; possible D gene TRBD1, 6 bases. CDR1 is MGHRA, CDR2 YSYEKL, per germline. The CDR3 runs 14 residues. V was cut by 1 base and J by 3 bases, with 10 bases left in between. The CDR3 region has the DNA TGCGCCAGCAGCCAAGGTGAACAGGGCTACGAGCAGTACTTC. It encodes CASSQGEQGYEQYF.

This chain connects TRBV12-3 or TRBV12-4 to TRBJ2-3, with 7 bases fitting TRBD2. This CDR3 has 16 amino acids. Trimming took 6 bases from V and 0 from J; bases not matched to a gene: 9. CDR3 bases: TGTGCCAGCAGCAAGGGACTATCGGCCAGCACAGATACGCAGTATTTT. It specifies CASSKGLSASTDTQYF.

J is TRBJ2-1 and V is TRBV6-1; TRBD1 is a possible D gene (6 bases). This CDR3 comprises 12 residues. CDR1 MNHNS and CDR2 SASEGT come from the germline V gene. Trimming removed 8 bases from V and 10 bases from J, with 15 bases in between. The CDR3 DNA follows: TGTGCCAGCGATAACAGGGTCTACGAGCAGTTCTTC. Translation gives CASDNRVYEQFF.

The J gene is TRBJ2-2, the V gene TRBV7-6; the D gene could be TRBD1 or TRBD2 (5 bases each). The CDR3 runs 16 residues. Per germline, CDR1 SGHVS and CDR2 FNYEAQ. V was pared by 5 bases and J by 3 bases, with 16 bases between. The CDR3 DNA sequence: TGTGCCAGCAGCGAAACGGGACGCCGCGACACCGGGGAGCTGTTTTTT. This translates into CASSETGRRDTGELFF.

CDR3 protein: CATSAPAGQGAAEELFF. CDR3 sequence (DNA): TGTGCCACCAGTGCCCCAGCTGGACAGGGGGCGGCGGAGGAGCTGTTTTTT. The rearrangement joins TRBV24-1 to TRBJ2-2; 11 bases are shared with TRBD1. V was clipped by 5 bases and J by 10 bases; unmatched bases: 14. The CDR3 is 17 amino acids. Germline CDR1 and CDR2: KGHDR and SFDVKD.

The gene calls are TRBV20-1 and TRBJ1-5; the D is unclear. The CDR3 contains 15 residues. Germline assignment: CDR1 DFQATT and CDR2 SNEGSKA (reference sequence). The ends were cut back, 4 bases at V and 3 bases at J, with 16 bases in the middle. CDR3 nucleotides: TGCAGTGCTATTCTGTCCGGGAGTTTCAATCAGCCCCAGCATTTT. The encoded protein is CSAILSGSFNQPQHF.

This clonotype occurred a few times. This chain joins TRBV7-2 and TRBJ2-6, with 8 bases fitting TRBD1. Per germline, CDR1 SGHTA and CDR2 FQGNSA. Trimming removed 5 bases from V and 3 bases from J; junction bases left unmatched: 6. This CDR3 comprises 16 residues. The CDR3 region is CASSPDRGRGANVLTF. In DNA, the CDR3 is TGTGCCAGCAGCCCTGACAGGGGACGTGGGGCCAACGTCCTGACTTTC.

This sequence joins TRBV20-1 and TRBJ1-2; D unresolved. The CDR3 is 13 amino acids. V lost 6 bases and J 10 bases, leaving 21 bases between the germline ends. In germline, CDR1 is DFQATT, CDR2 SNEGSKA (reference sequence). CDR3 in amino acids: CSAHAGRSTDYTF. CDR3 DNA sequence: TGCAGTGCGCATGCGGGCCGTTCCACTGACTACACCTTC.

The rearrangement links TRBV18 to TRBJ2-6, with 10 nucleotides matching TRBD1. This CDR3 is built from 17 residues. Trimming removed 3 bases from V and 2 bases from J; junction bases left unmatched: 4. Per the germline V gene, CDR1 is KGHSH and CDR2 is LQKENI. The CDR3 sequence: CASSPGTGVAGANVLTF. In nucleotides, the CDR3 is TGTGCCAGCTCACCCGGGACAGGGGTAGCTGGGGCCAACGTCCTGACTTTC. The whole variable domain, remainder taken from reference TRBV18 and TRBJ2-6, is NAGVMQNPRHLVRRRGQEARLRCSPMKGHSHVYWYRQLPEEGLKFMVYLQKENIIDESGMPKERFSAEFPKEGPSILRIQQVVRGDSAAYFCASSPGTGVAGANVLTFGAGSRLTVL.

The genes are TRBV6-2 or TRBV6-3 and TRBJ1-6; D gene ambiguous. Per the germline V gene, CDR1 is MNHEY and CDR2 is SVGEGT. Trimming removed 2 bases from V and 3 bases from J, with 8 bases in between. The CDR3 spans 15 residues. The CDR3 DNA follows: TGTGCCAGCAGTTACCGGGCGCGCTATAATTCACCCCTCCACTTT. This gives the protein CASSYRARYNSPLHF.

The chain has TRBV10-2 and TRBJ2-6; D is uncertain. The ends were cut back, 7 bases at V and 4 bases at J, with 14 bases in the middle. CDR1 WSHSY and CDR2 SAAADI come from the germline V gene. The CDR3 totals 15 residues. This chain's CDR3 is CASNTLGSGANVLTF. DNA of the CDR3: TGCGCCAGCAACACCCTAGGGTCCGGGGCCAACGTCCTGACTTTC.

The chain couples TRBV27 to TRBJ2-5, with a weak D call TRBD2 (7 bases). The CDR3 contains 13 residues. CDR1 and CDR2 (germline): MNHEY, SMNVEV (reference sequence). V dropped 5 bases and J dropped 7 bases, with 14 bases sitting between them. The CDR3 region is CASSGGAGTTQYF. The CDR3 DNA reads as TGTGCCAGCAGTGGGGGGGCAGGGACGACCCAGTACTTC.